These 20 T cell receptor gamma chains originate from one sample sequenced in a study of gamma-delta chains in newborns, infants, children. TCRdb repeated clone calling on the reads with CATT. This sample yields 2,000 to 2,500 gamma-chain clones, of which 25% to 30% are seen a single time; around 45% belongs to the top ten. The sequenced sample was blood. These receptors originate from a child who was a newborn, infant or young child, either healthy, febrile or measles-vaccinated (not recorded which).

By sample fraction, this clone is large. This sample also contains other DNA sequences that code for the same CDR3. This chain connects TRGV9 to TRGJP. Germline V lookup: CDR1 GITISATS, CDR2 ISYDGTV (reference sequence). CDR3 length: 16 residues. The junction had 2 bases not matched to a gene; V was cut back by 2 bases and J by 4 bases. CDR3 protein: CALWEAQELGKKIKVF. CDR3 in DNA: TGTGCCTTGTGGGAGGCACAAGAGTTGGGCAAAAAAATCAAGGTATTT.

By frequency in the sample, this clone is medium-sized (0.01 to 0.1%). The identical CDR3 is also encoded by other nucleotide sequences in the sample. The rearrangement links TRGV9 to TRGJP. Germline V CDR1 and CDR2: GITISATS, ISYDGTV (reference sequence). J gave up 4 bases and V 3 bases, and 3 bases lay outside the gene matches. The CDR3 runs to 16 residues. The CDR3 DNA is TGTGCCTTGTGGGAGCCACAAGAGTTGGGCAAAAAAATCAAGGTATTT. It codes for CALWEPQELGKKIKVF.

This clone is medium-sized by share. The CDR3 DNA is TGTGCCTTGTCCACTGGTTGGTTCAAGATATTT. Amino acids: CALSTGWFKIF. The V gene is TRGV9, the J gene TRGJP1. CDR1 is GITISATS and CDR2 is ISYDGTV in the germline V gene (reference sequence). This CDR3 is built from 11 residues. V shed 8 bases, J shed 3 bases, and the junction held 0 bases outside the gene matches.

A word on this clone: The protein given in TCRdb and the translation of the DNA differ at residue 7, and the sequence presented here derives from the DNA. This chain uses TRGV9 with TRGJP. J was trimmed by 9 bases and V by 3 bases; bases with no gene match: 5. CDR3 length equals 15 residues. Looked up from germline, CDR1 is GITISATS and CDR2 is ISYDGTV (reference sequence). In nucleotides, the CDR3 is TGTGCCTTGTGGGAGTCAGTGTTGGGCAAAAAAATCAAGGTATTT. Amino acid sequence: CALWESVLGKKIKVF.

This clone has just a few counts. The rearrangement joins TRGV9 to TRGJP. Germline V gene data show CDR1 as GITISATS and CDR2 as ISYDGTV (reference sequence). CDR3 size: 16 residues. J lost 11 bases, V lost 0 bases, and 7 bases had no gene match. The CDR3 region has the DNA TGTGCCTTGTGGGAGGTGCAGACGATGGGCAAAAAAATCAAGGTATTT. The encoded protein is CALWEVQTMGKKIKVF.

The rearrangement uses TRGV3 and TRGJ1 or TRGJ2. Germline CDR1 and CDR2: VTNTFY and YDVSTARD (reference sequence). J lost 7 bases, V lost 0 bases, and 0 bases had no gene match. The CDR3 covers 11 residues. CDR3 DNA sequence: TGTGCCACCTGGGACAGGTATAAGAAACTCTTT. This sequence encodes CATWDRYKKLF.

V is TRGV9 and J is TRGJP. The ends lost 3 bases at V and 4 bases at J; junction bases unmatched: 6. Germline loops: CDR1 GITISATS, CDR2 ISYDGTV (reference sequence). The CDR3 sequence is 17 residues long. In DNA, the CDR3 is TGTGCCTTGTGGGAGAGGAACCAAGAGTTGGGCAAAAAAATCAAGGTATTT. It yields the protein CALWERNQELGKKIKVF.

The chain uses TRGV9 and TRGJ1 or TRGJ2. V shed 4 bases, J shed 8 bases, and the junction held 5 bases outside the gene matches. This CDR3 region has 11 residues. Per germline, CDR1 GITISATS and CDR2 ISYDGTV (reference sequence). CDR3 residues: CALWDPNKKLF. DNA for the CDR3: TGTGCCTTGTGGGACCCGAATAAGAAACTCTTT.

In regard to this clone: This clone may be a read error of a much larger clone one base away. At the DNA level, this CDR3 is encoded by other sequences in the same sample as well. The rearrangement uses TRGV9 and TRGJP. The length of the CDR3 is 16 residues. Germline CDR1 reads GITISATS; CDR2 reads ISYDGTV (reference sequence). Trimming removed 4 bases from V and 4 bases from J; junction bases left unmatched: 4. CDR3 in amino acids: CALWEVQELGKKIKVF. The CDR3 nucleotides are TGTGCCTTGTGGGAAGTTCAAGAGTTGGGCAAAAAAATCAAGGTATTT.

The chain recombines TRGV4 with TRGJ1 or TRGJ2. J gave up 2 bases and V 0 bases, and 4 bases lay outside the gene matches. This CDR3 region has 14 residues. Germline CDR1 EGSTGY, CDR2 YDSYTSSV. CDR3 sequence: CATWDGPYYYKKLF. CDR3 coding DNA: TGTGCCACCTGGGATGGGCCGTATTATTATAAGAAACTCTTT.

This clone was observed a handful of times. This chain links TRGV2 with TRGJ1 or TRGJ2. V dropped 4 bases and J dropped 3; count of bases not matched to a gene: 3. The CDR3 is 12 amino acids. Germline lookup yields CDR1 EGSNGY and CDR2 YDSYNSKV. This CDR3 reads CATWEGYYKKLF. The DNA of the CDR3 is TGTGCCACCTGGGAGGGTTATTATAAGAAACTCTTT.

This clone was recorded a few times. At one end, the junction sequence differs from germline, possibly due to a read error. This rearrangement joins TRGV9 to TRGJP. Per germline, CDR1 GITISATS and CDR2 ISYDGTV (reference sequence). The length of the CDR3 is 16 residues. CDR3 sequence (DNA): TGTGCCTTGTGGGGAGTGCGGGAGTTGGGCAAAAAAATCAGGGTATTT. This sequence encodes CALWGVRELGKKIRVF.

This clone was seen more than once but under ten times. The chain recombines TRGV9 with TRGJP. V trimming: 0 bases; J trimming: 4 bases; junction bases outside the gene matches: 6. Germline CDR1 is GITISATS and CDR2 is ISYDGTV (reference sequence). This CDR3 is 18 amino acids long. This CDR3 is CALWEVHVQELGKKIKVF. CDR3 coding DNA: TGTGCCTTGTGGGAGGTGCACGTTCAAGAGTTGGGCAAAAAAATCAAGGTATTT.

This clone was detected a few times. The rearrangement joins TRGV9 to TRGJP. The CDR3 has 18 amino acids. V lost 0 bases and J lost 5; bases outside the gene matches: 7. Germline CDR1 and CDR2: GITISATS and ISYDGTV (reference sequence). CDR3 amino acids: CALWEVRGKELGKKIKVF. Written as DNA, the CDR3 is TGTGCCTTGTGGGAGGTGCGGGGGAAAGAGTTGGGCAAAAAAATCAAGGTATTT.

This clone was picked up a small number of times. The chain combines TRGV9 with TRGJP. The CDR3 runs to 16 residues. Germline V gene sequence: CDR1 GITISATS, CDR2 ISYDGTV (reference sequence). J lost 9 bases, V lost 1 base, and 6 bases had no gene match. CDR3 region: CALWEVNVLGKKIKVF. CDR3 coding DNA: TGTGCCTTGTGGGAGGTAAACGTGTTGGGCAAAAAAATCAAGGTATTT.

This clone was detected a few times. This chain joins TRGV8 and TRGJ1 or TRGJ2. Per germline, CDR1 VENAVY and CDR2 YDSYNSRV. V was clipped by 3 bases and J by 7 bases; unmatched bases: 3. The CDR3 covers 11 residues. This chain's CDR3 is CATWDLYKKLF. The CDR3 DNA reads TGTGCCACCTGGGATCTGTATAAGAAACTCTTT.

The chain combines TRGV9 with TRGJP. V was clipped by 0 bases and J by 9 bases; unmatched bases: 5. From germline, CDR1 is GITISATS and CDR2 ISYDGTV (reference sequence). This CDR3 has 16 amino acids. CDR3 sequence: CALWEVHMLGKKIKVF. DNA for the CDR3: TGTGCCTTGTGGGAGGTGCATATGTTGGGCAAAAAAATCAAGGTATTT.

In the case of this clone: The sample has other DNA sequences that encode this CDR3 too. The V and J genes are TRGV9 and TRGJP. The V segment lost 4 bases and the J segment 4 bases; nucleotides outside the gene matches: 4. The V gene's germline CDR1 is GITISATS and CDR2 ISYDGTV (reference sequence). There are 16 residues in the CDR3. In DNA, the CDR3 is TGTGCCTTGTGGGACTCACAAGAGTTGGGCAAAAAAATCAAGGTATTT. Its translation is CALWDSQELGKKIKVF.

This chain connects TRGV9 to TRGJP. Per germline, CDR1 GITISATS and CDR2 ISYDGTV (reference sequence). The length of the CDR3 is 17 residues. V trimming: 0 bases; J trimming: 6 bases; junction bases outside the gene matches: 5. DNA of the CDR3: TGTGCCTTGTGGGAGGTGCTGCCAGAGTTGGGCAAAAAAATCAAGGTATTT. Its translation is CALWEVLPELGKKIKVF.

The CDR3 DNA sequence: TGTGCCTTGTGGGAGGCCCACACTCTCTTCCGGGAGTTGGGCAAAAAAATCAAGGTATTT. It codes for CALWEAHTLFRELGKKIKVF. This chain links TRGV9 with TRGJP. This CDR3 spans 20 amino acids. V was clipped by 2 bases and J by 7 bases; unmatched bases: 17. CDR1 and CDR2 (germline): GITISATS, ISYDGTV (reference sequence).